This TCR beta chain was sequenced for a study of OX40 agonist ivuxolimab in advanced cancers. About the research overall: One patient with hepatocellular carcinoma and two with cutaneous melanoma, three in all, had partial responses. The study's findings and limits: Expanded clones tended on average to be more numerous among CD8+ T cells than CD4+. Compared with others, partial responders at 0.1-3.0 mg/kg displayed clonal expansion among the lowest.

The data were produced by immunoSEQ multiplex PCR, yet TCRdb's version contains in-frame clones alone and is incomplete. Of under 50,000 clones listed, 88% are singletons. In the case of this clone: Its antigen is undetermined.

CDR1 and CDR2 (germline): SGHAT, FQNNGV. The V and J ends lost 5 bases and 2 bases respectively, with 18 bases between them. This CDR3 is 16 amino acids long. The sequencing used CD4+ or CD8+ T cells sorted from blood, collected in a trial of the OX40 agonist ivuxolimab. J is TRBJ2-5 and V is TRBV11-2; D gene uncertain. The sequence derives from an adult with an advanced solid tumor such as melanoma, head and neck, liver or kidney cancer. The CDR3 protein is CASSKTFGPVQETQYF. The CDR3 coding sequence is TGTGCCAGCAGCAAGACATTTGGGCCGGTTCAAGAGACCCAGTACTTC.